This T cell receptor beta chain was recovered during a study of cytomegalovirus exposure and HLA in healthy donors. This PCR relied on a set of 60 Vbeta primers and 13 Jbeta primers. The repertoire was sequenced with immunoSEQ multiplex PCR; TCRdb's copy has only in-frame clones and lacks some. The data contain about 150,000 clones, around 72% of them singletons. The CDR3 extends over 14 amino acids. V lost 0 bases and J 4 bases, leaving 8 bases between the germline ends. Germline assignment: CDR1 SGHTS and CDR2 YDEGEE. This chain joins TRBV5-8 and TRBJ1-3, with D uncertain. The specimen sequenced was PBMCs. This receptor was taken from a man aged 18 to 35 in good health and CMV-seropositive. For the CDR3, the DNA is TGTGCCAGCAGCTTGGCCACAGTAGGAAACACCATATATTTT. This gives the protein CASSLATVGNTIYF.